Included here is one TCR beta chain sequence, with context. Its target is unknown. The sample is drawn from a study of OX40 agonist ivuxolimab in advanced cancers. Across the study: Patients in the trial were receiving intravenous ivuxolimab every 2 weeks, at doses of 0.01 to 10 mg/kg. Having had anti-PD-1, anti-PD-L1 or anti-CTLA-4 therapy before was allowed, and about 40% had some. Study-wide results and caveats: Both blood CD4+ and CD8+ T cells showed clonal growth by week 6 at 0.1 to 3.0 mg/kg. CD4+ T cells averaged fewer expanded clones than CD8+ T cells.

This table comes from immunoSEQ multiplex PCR, and its TCRdb copy is limited to in-frame clones, with some not included. The sample gives more than 70,000 clones, 85% to 90% of which show up once; roughly 0.5% is in the top ten. In germline, CDR1 is MNHEY, CDR2 SVGAGI. Trimming removed 6 bases at V and 7 bases at J, with 15 bases between. The CDR3 runs to 14 residues. This TCR derives from an adult with an advanced solid tumor such as melanoma, head and neck, liver or kidney cancer. The V and J genes are TRBV6-5 and TRBJ2-2; no definite D call. This specimen was CD4+ or CD8+ T cells sorted from blood, taken in a trial of the OX40 agonist ivuxolimab. CDR3 sequence: CASSNIIPGGELFF. The CDR3 coding sequence is TGTGCCAGCAGCAATATTATCCCTGGCGGGGAGCTGTTTTTT.